A selection of T cell receptor beta chains follows, all from one sample in a study of blood T cell repertoires in COVID-19. Assay used: immunoSEQ multiplex PCR; TCRdb lists only in-frame clones, some missing. Counted here are over 110,000 clones, around 80% occurring once; the ten biggest clones make up around 9.6%. Sequencing input: peripheral blood. Receptors originate from a man aged 60 to 69 with active or convalescent COVID-19. The conserved cysteine and the conserved F or W are not part of the CDR3 here. The D gene is left open where the match is weak.

>13|TRBD2|TRBV19
ASSIVTSGNNEQF
>12|NA|TRBV6-1
ASSESGSNQPQH
>15|TRBD2|TRBV11-2
ASSRTSGRRGTDTQY
>13|NA|TRBV11-2
ASSSRTRQRETQY
>14|TRBD1|TRBV18
ASSPTGTGEYQPQH
>12|NA|TRBV29-1
SVEVGGGWDEAF
>11|TRBD1|TRBV25-1
ASRMGQGDGYT
>14|TRBD1|TRBV9
ASSAAGTGGGNEQF
>10|NA|TRBV12-3/TRBV12-4
ASSLSGNTIY
>13|TRBD1|TRBV7-2
ASSLQGAGYTEAF
>11|NA|TRBV7-9
ASSAVISAEAF
>12|TRBD1|TRBV6-2/TRBV6-3
ASSYSTGNYGYT
>13|NA|TRBV14
ASSQSGMLNTEAF
>13|NA|TRBV27
ASSLVAASSYEQY
>12|NA|TRBV2
ASRPLQLNTEAF
>11|NA|TRBV24-1
ATSAGVYQPQH
>14|NA|TRBV6-1
ASSESLTYSNQPQH
>14|TRBD1|TRBV12-5
ASGSPGTGGQETQY
>11|NA|TRBV29-1
SPGRGGGEKLF
>13|NA|TRBV9
ASSVGSSAKNIQY
>11|NA|TRBV18
ASARGLQETQY
>13|NA|TRBV19
ASSHPRGSNQPQH
>14|NA|TRBV30
AWSVWGSSYNSPLH
>13|TRBD2|TRBV24-1
ATSPTGGAGETQY
>13|TRBD1|TRBV5-1
ASSLYGTASYGYT
>11|TRBD1|TRBV12-3/TRBV12-4
ASSLGTGDEQF
>13|TRBD1|TRBV19
ASSKTGGLDEKLF
>13|NA|TRBV6-2/TRBV6-3
ASSYSIFGAHGYT
>10|NA|TRBV30
AWSLPGQPQH
>14|NA|TRBV6-2/TRBV6-3
ASSYRRQARREKLF
>14|TRBD1|TRBV12-5
ASGSRDSLLTGELF
>9|NA|TRBV20-1
SAAGGLGYT
>15|TRBD1|TRBV5-6
ASSLVGQATLNYGYT
>13|TRBD1|TRBV5-4
ASSLGQGYNSPLH
>13|TRBD1|TRBV5-1
ASSLGQGAREKLF
>13|TRBD2|TRBV6-5
ASSYSGGGKNIQY
>13|NA|TRBV19
ASSLSGHLNYGYT
>14|NA|TRBV11-3
ASSLGLPSSYNEQF
>13|TRBD1|TRBV25-1
ASSQIDRDNSPLH
>12|TRBD1|TRBV5-1
ASSSGTGGTEQF
>13|NA|TRBV13
ASSFTHSGANVLT
>17|TRBD2|TRBV11-3
ASSTGATYSGGVQETQY
>13|TRBD1|TRBV6-5
ASSHDRGSNYEQY
>12|NA|TRBV7-2
ASLARTEHLEAF
>12|NA|TRBV2
ASSLTGGNQPQH
>10|NA|TRBV9
ASSTQGGAQY
>11|TRBD1|TRBV10-2
ASRPQGAREQY
>13|NA|TRBV7-2
ASSLDYRSGETQY
>13|TRBD1|TRBV7-2
ASSLQGAVDQPQH
>11|TRBD1|TRBV7-7
ASIGQGTDTQY